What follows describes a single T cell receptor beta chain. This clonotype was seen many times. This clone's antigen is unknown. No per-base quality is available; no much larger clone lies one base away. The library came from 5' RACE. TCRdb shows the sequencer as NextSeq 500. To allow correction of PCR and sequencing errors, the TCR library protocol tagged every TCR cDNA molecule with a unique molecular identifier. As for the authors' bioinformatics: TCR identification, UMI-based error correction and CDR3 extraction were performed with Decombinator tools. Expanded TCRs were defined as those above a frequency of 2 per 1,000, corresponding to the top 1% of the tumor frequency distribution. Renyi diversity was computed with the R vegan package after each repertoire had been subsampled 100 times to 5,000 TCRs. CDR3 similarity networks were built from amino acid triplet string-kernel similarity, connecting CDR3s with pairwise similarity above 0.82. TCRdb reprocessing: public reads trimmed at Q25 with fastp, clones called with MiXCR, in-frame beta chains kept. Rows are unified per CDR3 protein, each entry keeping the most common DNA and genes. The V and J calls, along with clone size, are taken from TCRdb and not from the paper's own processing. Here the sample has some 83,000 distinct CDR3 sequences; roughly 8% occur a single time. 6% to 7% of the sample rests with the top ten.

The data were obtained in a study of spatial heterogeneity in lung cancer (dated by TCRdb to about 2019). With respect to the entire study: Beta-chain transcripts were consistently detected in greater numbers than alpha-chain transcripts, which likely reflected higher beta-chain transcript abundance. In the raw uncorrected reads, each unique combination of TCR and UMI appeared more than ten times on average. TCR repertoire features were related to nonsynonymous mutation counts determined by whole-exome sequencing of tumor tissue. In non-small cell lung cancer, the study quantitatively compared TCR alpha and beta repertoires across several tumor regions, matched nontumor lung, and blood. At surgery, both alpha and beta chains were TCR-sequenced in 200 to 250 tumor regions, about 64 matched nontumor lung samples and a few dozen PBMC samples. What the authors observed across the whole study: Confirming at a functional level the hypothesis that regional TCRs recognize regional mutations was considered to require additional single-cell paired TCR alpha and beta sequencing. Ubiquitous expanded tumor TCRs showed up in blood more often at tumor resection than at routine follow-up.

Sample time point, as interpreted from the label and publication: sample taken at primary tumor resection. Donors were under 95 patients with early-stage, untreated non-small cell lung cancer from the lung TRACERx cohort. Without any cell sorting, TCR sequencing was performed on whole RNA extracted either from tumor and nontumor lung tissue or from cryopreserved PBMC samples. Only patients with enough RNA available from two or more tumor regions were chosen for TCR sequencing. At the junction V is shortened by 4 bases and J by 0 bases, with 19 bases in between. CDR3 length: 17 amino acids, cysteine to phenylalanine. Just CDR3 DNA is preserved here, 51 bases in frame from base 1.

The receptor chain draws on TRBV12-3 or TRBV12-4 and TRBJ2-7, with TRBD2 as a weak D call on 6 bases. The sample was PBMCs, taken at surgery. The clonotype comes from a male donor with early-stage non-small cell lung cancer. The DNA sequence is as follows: TGTGCCAGCAGTTCCCATGCCGGGACTCGAAGCTCCTACGAGCAGTACTTC. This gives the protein CASSSHAGTRSSYEQYF.